The table lists the clone carrying this T cell receptor (beta chain) with a count of one. Its antigen is still unknown. Clones were read by immunoSEQ multiplex PCR, and TCRdb kept only the in-frame ones, dropping some. There are about 97,000 clones in the sample; approximately 94% occur only once, and 0.89% lies in the top ten. The data stem from a study of cytomegalovirus exposure and HLA in healthy donors. General study results and limits: The authors listed 164 TCR beta chains as cytomegalovirus-associated. According to a subsequent analysis, TCR clusters identified in the first cohort showed a tendency to co-occur across the 120 validation repertoires.

V lost 1 base and J 6 bases, leaving 10 bases between the germline ends. The germline V gene encodes CDR1 SNHLY and CDR2 FYNNEI. This CDR3 has 14 amino acids. The chain employs TRBV2 and TRBJ1-5; D is perhaps TRBD1 (5 bases). The sequenced sample consisted of PBMCs. The sequence was collected from a woman between 18 and 29 years old in good health and CMV-seronegative. The CDR3 sequence: CASSEGEGLQPQHF. Here the CDR3 DNA reads TGTGCCAGCAGTGAAGGGGAGGGGCTTCAGCCCCAGCATTTT.